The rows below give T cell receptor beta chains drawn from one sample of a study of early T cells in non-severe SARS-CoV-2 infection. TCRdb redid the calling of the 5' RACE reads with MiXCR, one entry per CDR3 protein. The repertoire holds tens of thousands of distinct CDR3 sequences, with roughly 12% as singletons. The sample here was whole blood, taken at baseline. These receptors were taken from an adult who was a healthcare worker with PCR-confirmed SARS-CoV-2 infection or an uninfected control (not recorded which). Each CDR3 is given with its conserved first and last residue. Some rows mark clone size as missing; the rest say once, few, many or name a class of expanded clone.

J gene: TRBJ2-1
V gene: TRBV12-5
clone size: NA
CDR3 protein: CASGSLTSNEQFF

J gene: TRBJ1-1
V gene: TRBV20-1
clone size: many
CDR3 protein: CSARDRVGSRTEAFF

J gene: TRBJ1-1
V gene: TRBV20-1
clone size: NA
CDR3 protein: CSATAPGRGYTEAFF

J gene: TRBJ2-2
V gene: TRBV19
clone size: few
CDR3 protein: CASSIPGKNTGELFF

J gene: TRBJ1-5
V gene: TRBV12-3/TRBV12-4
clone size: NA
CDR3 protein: CASSIGTGLSSNQPQHF

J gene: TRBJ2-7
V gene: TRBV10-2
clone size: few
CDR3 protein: CASSAPRAVMGEQYF

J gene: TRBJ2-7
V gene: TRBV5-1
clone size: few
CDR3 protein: CASSLASTSGSFEQYF

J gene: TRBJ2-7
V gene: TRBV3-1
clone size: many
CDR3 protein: CASSRGGLFLYEQYF

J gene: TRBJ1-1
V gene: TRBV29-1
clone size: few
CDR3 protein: CSVGTGNTEAFF

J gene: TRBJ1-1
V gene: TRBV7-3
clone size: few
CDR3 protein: CASSLVFGTEAFF

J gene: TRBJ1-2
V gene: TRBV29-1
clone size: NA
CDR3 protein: CSALYRTSDGYTF

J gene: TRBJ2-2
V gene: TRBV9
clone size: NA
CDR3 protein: CASSEGSGELFF

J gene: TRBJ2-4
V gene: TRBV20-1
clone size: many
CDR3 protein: CSARDGVAKNIQYF

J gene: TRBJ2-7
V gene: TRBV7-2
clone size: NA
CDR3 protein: CASSLRGGHYSSYEQYF

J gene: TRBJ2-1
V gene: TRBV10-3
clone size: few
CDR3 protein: CAISVSGNEQFF

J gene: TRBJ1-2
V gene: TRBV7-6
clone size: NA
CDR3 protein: CASSFETGTGYTF

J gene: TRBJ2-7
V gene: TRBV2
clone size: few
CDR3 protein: CASSDRELSYEQYF

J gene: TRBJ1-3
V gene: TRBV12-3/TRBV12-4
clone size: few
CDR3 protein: CASSRSFSGNTIYF

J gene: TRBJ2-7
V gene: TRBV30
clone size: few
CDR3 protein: CAWSPIIGRPTYEQYF

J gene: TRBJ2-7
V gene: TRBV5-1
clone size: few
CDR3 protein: CASSLDSGYYEQYF

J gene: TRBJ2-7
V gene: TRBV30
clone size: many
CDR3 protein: CAWSETRGEQYF

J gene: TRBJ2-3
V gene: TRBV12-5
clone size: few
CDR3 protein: CASGEDRSTDTQYF

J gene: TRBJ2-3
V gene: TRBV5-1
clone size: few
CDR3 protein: CASSLVGLSTDTQYF

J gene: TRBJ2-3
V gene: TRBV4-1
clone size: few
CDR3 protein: CASSQGRGQGASDTQYF

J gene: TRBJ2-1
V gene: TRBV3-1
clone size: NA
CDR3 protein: CASSQSFETGRTYNEQFF

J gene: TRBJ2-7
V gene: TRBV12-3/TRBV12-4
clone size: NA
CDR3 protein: CASSLARAGEQYF

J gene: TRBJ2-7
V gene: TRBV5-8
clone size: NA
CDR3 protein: CASSLVGNYEQYF

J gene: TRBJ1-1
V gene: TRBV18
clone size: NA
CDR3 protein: CASSVHKNTEAFF

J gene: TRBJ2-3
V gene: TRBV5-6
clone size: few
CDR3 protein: CASSSPYRGGTDTQYF

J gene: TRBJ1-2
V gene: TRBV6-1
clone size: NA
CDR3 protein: CASLTPAKGPAGYTF

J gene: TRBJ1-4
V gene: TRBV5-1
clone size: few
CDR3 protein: CANSLSPDPYEKLFF

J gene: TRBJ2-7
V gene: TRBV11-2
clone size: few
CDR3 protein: CASSLSLSSYEQYF

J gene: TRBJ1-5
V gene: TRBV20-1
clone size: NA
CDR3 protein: CSANTMGGSQPQHF

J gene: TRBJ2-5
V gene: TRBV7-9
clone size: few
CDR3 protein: CASRGREETQYF

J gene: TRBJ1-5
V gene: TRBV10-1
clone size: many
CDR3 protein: CASRPGHGNQPQHF

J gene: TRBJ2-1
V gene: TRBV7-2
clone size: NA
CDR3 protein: CASSAFHNEQFF

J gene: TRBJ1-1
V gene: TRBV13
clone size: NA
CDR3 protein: CASSLKGGRTEAFF

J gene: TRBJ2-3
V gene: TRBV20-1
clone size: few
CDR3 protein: CSVGGRVGDTQYF

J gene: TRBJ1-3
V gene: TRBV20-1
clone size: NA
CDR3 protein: CSARTWRTHSGNTIYF

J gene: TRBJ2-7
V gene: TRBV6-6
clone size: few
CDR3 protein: CASNEHPYEQYF

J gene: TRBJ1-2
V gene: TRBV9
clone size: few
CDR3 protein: CASSVGMGGSLRDGYTF

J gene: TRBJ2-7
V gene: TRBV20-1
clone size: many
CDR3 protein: CSYGTGGSNEQYF

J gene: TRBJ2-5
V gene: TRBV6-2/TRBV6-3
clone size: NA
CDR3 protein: CASSPGTRRETQYF

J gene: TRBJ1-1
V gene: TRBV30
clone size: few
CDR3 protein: CAWSPSDTEAFF

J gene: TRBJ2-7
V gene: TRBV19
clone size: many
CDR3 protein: CASSLGTVNYEQYF

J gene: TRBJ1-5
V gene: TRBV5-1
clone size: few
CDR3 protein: CASSPGRGNQPQHF

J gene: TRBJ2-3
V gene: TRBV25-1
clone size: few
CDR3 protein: CASSAARSHTDTQYF

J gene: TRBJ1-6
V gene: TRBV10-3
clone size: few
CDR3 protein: CAISAQTRDNSPLHF

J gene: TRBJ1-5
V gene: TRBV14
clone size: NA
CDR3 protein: CASSQVDDRVRNQPQHF

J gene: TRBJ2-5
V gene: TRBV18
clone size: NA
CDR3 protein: CASSRPEWETQYF